The 14 T cell receptor beta chains listed next were all sequenced from one sample in a study of CXCR3-negative and CXCR3-positive naive CD8 T cells. Each TRB cDNA library was prepared by 5' RACE (with UMI labels). Reprocessing the 5' RACE reads, TCRdb reports a single entry for every CDR3 protein and omits DNA. The table lists 45,000 to 65,000 distinct CDR3 sequences. The sequenced material came from memory CD8+ T cells from blood. The receptors come from a human donor in good health. Some clones in this sample may be carry-over from other donors' samples.

The rearrangement uses TRBV29-1 and TRBJ2-5; TCRdb designates TRBD1, a call that cannot be tested without DNA. This CDR3 contains 15 residues. Germline V gene data show CDR1 as SQVTM and CDR2 as ANQGSEA. CDR3 in amino acids: CSVEGRQLSQETQYF.

The chain uses TRBV7-9 and TRBJ2-3; TCRdb picks TRBD1, but there is no DNA to check that call. The CDR3 sequence is 12 residues long. From germline, CDR1 is SEHNR and CDR2 FQNEAQ (reference sequence). CDR3 loop: CASSPPGDTQYF.

The gene calls are TRBV19 and TRBJ1-2; the TCRdb call, TRBD1, lacks DNA for checking. CDR3 length: 17 residues. Germline-derived CDR1 and CDR2 are LNHDA and SQIVND (reference sequence). This CDR3 is CASQAWQGATEDYGYTF. Variable domain in full (rest from reference TRBV19 and TRBJ1-2): DGGITQSPKYLFRKEGQNVTLSCEQNLNHDAMYWYRQDPGQGLRLIYYSQIVNDFQKGDIAEGYSVSREKKESFPLTVTSAQKNPTAFYLCASQAWQGATEDYGYTFGSGTRLTVV.

The CDR3 here is CSALLGTRYEQYF. V is TRBV29-1 and J is TRBJ2-7; TCRdb's assignment of TRBD1 cannot be checked, as there is no DNA. CDR3 size: 13 residues. Germline V gene sequence: CDR1 SQVTM, CDR2 ANQGSEA.

The chain carries TRBV20-1 and TRBJ1-2; TCRdb proposes TRBD1, but this gene call is untestable without DNA. Germline-derived CDR1 and CDR2 are DFQATT and SNEGSKA (reference sequence). The CDR3 consists of 14 residues. This CDR3 is CSARGTGQDYGYTF.

V gene TRBV7-2 combines with J gene TRBJ1-5; TCRdb selects TRBD1, and the lack of DNA leaves this call unchecked. The CDR3 length is 15 residues. CDR1 and CDR2 (germline): SGHTA, FQGNSA. The CDR3 sequence: CASSFAGRDNQPQHF.

The J gene is TRBJ2-7, the V gene TRBV20-1. There are 12 residues in the CDR3. The germline V gene encodes CDR1 DFQATT and CDR2 SNEGSKA (reference sequence). The CDR3: CSARDLGYEQYF.

V is TRBV2 and J is TRBJ1-3; TCRdb's D call, TRBD1, is unchecked because there is no DNA. This CDR3 contains 15 residues. From germline, CDR1 is SNHLY and CDR2 FYNNEI. The chain's CDR3 is CASNVGQVTGKTIYF.

CDR3 amino acids: CASSYSSELNQPQHF. V usage is TRBV6-5 and J usage is TRBJ1-5. The germline gives CDR1 MNHEY, CDR2 SVGAGI. This CDR3 has 15 amino acids.

The chain joins TRBV4-1 to TRBJ2-3; TCRdb names TRBD2, which stays unverified in the absence of DNA. This CDR3 region has 18 residues. From germline, CDR1 is MGHRA and CDR2 YSYEKL. CDR3 region: CASSRNALSGGEVDTQYF.

By frequency, this clonotype registers medium-sized. V and J are TRBV10-3 and TRBJ2-1; TCRdb lists TRBD2, though no DNA is available to test this call. The CDR3 runs 17 residues. The germline gives CDR1 ENHRY, CDR2 SYGVKD. The CDR3 sequence is CAISESMASGDHNEQFF.

This chain links TRBV7-2 with TRBJ2-1; TCRdb designates TRBD1, a call that cannot be tested without DNA. Germline-derived CDR1 and CDR2 are SGHTA and FQGNSA. The CDR3 loop spans 14 amino acids. The CDR3 region is CASSLGDQKDEQFF.

The chain links TRBV10-1 to TRBJ1-4; TCRdb selects TRBD1, and the lack of DNA leaves this call unchecked. There are 14 residues in the CDR3. Germline V gene sequence: CDR1 WNHNN, CDR2 SYGVQD (reference sequence). This CDR3 reads CASSETRGGEKLFF.

The genes are TRBV7-9 and TRBJ2-7. CDR1 is SEHNR and CDR2 is FQNEAQ in the germline V gene (reference sequence). The CDR3 consists of 13 residues. CDR3: CASSLEANYEQYF.